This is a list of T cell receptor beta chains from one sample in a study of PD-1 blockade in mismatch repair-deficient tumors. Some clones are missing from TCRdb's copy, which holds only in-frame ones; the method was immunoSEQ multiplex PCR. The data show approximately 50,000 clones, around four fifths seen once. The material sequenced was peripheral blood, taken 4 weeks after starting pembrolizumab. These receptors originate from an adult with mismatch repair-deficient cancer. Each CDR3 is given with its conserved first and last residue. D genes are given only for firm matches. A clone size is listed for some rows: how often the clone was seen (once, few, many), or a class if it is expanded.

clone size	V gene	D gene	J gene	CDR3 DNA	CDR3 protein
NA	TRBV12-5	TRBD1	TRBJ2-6	TGTGCTAGTGGACTGGGACAGGGAAGCTCTGGGGCCAACGTCCTGACTTTC	CASGLGQGSSGANVLTF
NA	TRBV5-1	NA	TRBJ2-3	TGCGCCAGCAGCTTGGCCTTTTTAGGGAGGTGGAGCACAGATACGCAGTATTTT	CASSLAFLGRWSTDTQYF
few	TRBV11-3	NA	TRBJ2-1	TGTGCCAGCAGCGGGCCGCTAGACTACAATGAGCAGTTCTTC	CASSGPLDYNEQFF
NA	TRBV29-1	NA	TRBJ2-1	TGCAGCGCCCCAGCGAACAGGGGGGGCGCATACAATGAGCAGTTCTTC	CSAPANRGGAYNEQFF
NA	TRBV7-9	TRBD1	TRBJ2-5	TGTGCCAGCAGCCCCAGGACAGGCGATCAAGAGACCCAGTACTTC	CASSPRTGDQETQYF
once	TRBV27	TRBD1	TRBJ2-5	TGTGCCAGCAGTTTCCGACAGGGGGCGCGATCTGAGACCCAGTACTTC	CASSFRQGARSETQYF
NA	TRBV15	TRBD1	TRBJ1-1	TGTGCCACCAGCAGAGGGGCCCTGGGACAGAACGAAGCTTTCTTT	CATSRGALGQNEAFF
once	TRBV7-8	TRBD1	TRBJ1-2	TGTGCCAGCAGCAAAACAGGGGGTGACTATGGCTACACCTTC	CASSKTGGDYGYTF
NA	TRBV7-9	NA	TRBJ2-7	TGTGCCAGCAGCTCTAGCCCCGACTACGAGGGAGGCGAGCAGTACTTC	CASSSSPDYEGGEQYF
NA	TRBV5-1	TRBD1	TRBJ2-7	TGCGCCAGCCAGGGGACAGGGACGTACGAGCAGTACTTC	CASQGTGTYEQYF
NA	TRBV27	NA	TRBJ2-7	TGTGCCAGCAGTCCAAGTAAGGGGCCTTACGAGCAGTACTTC	CASSPSKGPYEQYF
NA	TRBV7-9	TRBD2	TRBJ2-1	TGTGCCAGCAGCTTAATAGCGGGAAGGGAGCAGTTCTTC	CASSLIAGREQFF
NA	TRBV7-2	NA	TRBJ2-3	TGTGCCAGCAGCTTATCTTGGAGTGAGGATACGCAGTATTTT	CASSLSWSEDTQYF
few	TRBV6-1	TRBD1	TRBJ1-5	TGTGCCAGCAGTAACCGGGACAGCATTCCCCAGCATTTT	CASSNRDSIPQHF
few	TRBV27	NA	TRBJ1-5	TGTGCCAGCAGTTTGGACCTCAATCAGCCCCAGCATTTT	CASSLDLNQPQHF
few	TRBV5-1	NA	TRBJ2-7	TGCGCCAGCAGGGGGTCCTACGAGCAGTACTTC	CASRGSYEQYF
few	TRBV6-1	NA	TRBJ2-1	TGTGCCAGCAGTGAAGCTGACAGTTCCTACAATGAGCAGTTCTTC	CASSEADSSYNEQFF
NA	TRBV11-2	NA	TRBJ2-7	TGTGCCAGCAGCTTTATCCCCAACGAGCAGTACTTC	CASSFIPNEQYF
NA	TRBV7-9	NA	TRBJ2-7	TGTGCCAGCAGCCTATCACGGGTGGCCTACGAGCAGCACTTC	CASSLSRVAYEQHF
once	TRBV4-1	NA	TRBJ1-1	TGCGCCAGCAGCCAAGACCGTCGGACTGAAGCTTTCTTT	CASSQDRRTEAFF
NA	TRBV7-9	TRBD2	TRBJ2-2	TGTGCCAGCAGCAAGGGACTAGCGGACACCGGGGAGCTGTTTTTT	CASSKGLADTGELFF
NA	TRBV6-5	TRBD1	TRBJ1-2	TGTGCCAGCAGTTACTTTGGGACAGACTATGGCTACACCTTC	CASSYFGTDYGYTF
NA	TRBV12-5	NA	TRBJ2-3	TGTGCTAGTGGACGTAGTCTGGATACGCAGTATTTT	CASGRSLDTQYF
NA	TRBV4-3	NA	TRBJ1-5	TGCGCCAGCAGCCAAGATATTAGTAGCAATCAGCCCCAGCATTTT	CASSQDISSNQPQHF
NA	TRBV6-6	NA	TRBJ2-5	TGTGCCAGCAGGCCGCGGTGGCTAGCGGAGACCCAGTACTTC	CASRPRWLAETQYF